The rows below give T cell receptor beta chains drawn from one sample of a study of cytomegalovirus exposure and HLA in healthy donors. Sequenced by immunoSEQ multiplex PCR; TCRdb stores in-frame clones only, minus some. The sample consists of about 160,000 clones, about 80% of them appearing once. The sequenced material came from PBMCs. The receptors come from a female donor in good health and CMV-seronegative. The CDR3 runs from the conserved cysteine through the conserved F or W. D genes are given only for firm matches. Size is omitted from some rows. Given values are once, few, many or a class for expanded clones.

v_gene	abundance	j_gene	d_gene	CDR3nt	CDR3aa
TRBV5-6	.	TRBJ2-3	TRBD2	TGTGCCAGCAGCTTGCCGGGACTAGCGGGAGAGGGAGCAGATACGCAGTATTTT	CASSLPGLAGEGADTQYF
TRBV15	.	TRBJ2-7	TRBD1	TGTGCCACCAGCACCTGGGACAGGCCCTACGAGCAGTACTTC	CATSTWDRPYEQYF
TRBV6-5	.	TRBJ2-7	.	TGTGCCAGCAGCCCTCGCTTCTCGGCCGGGAACGAGCAGTACTTC	CASSPRFSAGNEQYF
TRBV5-1	once	TRBJ2-7	TRBD2	TGCGCCAGCAGCCCCGGGGACTACTCCTACGAGCAGTACTTC	CASSPGDYSYEQYF
TRBV2	.	TRBJ2-3	.	TGTGCCAGCAGTGTTAACACCCAGGATACGCAGTATTTT	CASSVNTQDTQYF
TRBV7-9	.	TRBJ2-5	.	TGTGCCAGCAGCCGCGATGGGACCCAGTACTTC	CASSRDGTQYF
TRBV5-4	few	TRBJ2-1	TRBD2	TGTGCCAGCAGCTTTTTAGCGGGAGATGAGCAGTTCTTC	CASSFLAGDEQFF
TRBV6-5	.	TRBJ2-3	TRBD1	TGTGCCAGCAAACTCGGGACAGGGCTCGCAGATACGCAGTATTTT	CASKLGTGLADTQYF
TRBV6-6	.	TRBJ2-5	TRBD2	TGTGCCAGCAGTTACGGGGCAGGGAGGGGAGAGACCCAGTACTTC	CASSYGAGRGETQYF
TRBV6-5	.	TRBJ1-2	.	TGTGCCAGCAAGGCAGGTCCTACCTCTTACTATGGCTACACCTTC	CASKAGPTSYYGYTF
TRBV19	once	TRBJ1-1	.	TGTGCCAGTAGTATAACAGGGTCCCCTGAAGCTTTCTTT	CASSITGSPEAFF
TRBV27	.	TRBJ1-1	TRBD1	TGTGCCAGCAGTCCTGACGGGGACAGCTTCCTGAACACTGAAGCTTTCTTT	CASSPDGDSFLNTEAFF
TRBV6-4	medium-sized	TRBJ2-3	TRBD2	TGTGCCAGCAGTGACTCTGCTAGCGGGGGGGGCACAGATACGCAGTATTTT	CASSDSASGGGTDTQYF
TRBV6-6	.	TRBJ2-1	.	TGTGCCAGCAGTTACTCGGGAATAGGGAGCAATGAGCAGTTCTTC	CASSYSGIGSNEQFF
TRBV5-1	.	TRBJ1-3	.	TGCGCCAGCAGCTTGTTGGGTGGAGGATCTGGAAACACCATATATTTT	CASSLLGGGSGNTIYF
TRBV5-6	.	TRBJ1-2	.	TGTGCCAGCAGCGTGGAATTGTACAGGGCCTATGGCTACACCTTC	CASSVELYRAYGYTF
TRBV7-3	.	TRBJ2-1	.	TGTGCCAGCAGCCTACAGGAGGGGTTGGGTTTCAATGAGCAGTTCTTC	CASSLQEGLGFNEQFF
TRBV10-2	.	TRBJ2-5	TRBD1	TGCGCCAGCAGGACAGGGGGCCTTGAGACCCAGTACTTC	CASRTGGLETQYF
TRBV19	.	TRBJ1-2	.	TGTGCCAGTAGTTTGACAGTCTATGGCTACACCTTC	CASSLTVYGYTF
TRBV5-4	.	TRBJ2-5	.	TGTGCCAGCAGCTTGGGGGGGCTGCAAGAGACCCAGTACTTC	CASSLGGLQETQYF
TRBV19	.	TRBJ1-1	.	TGTGCCAGTAGTCTGAGCGGGGAGGTTGAAGCTTTCTTT	CASSLSGEVEAFF
TRBV5-6	.	TRBJ2-1	TRBD2	TGTGCCAGCAGCTCTGAGGGGCTAGCGGGGGGGATATACAATGAGCAGTTCTTC	CASSSEGLAGGIYNEQFF
TRBV29-1	.	TRBJ1-1	.	TGCAGCGTTGAATGGAGGGAGGCAGCTTTCTTT	CSVEWREAAFF
TRBV19	.	TRBJ2-7	TRBD1	TGTGCCAGTAGCAGCCAGGGGGCCTACGAGCAGTACTTC	CASSSQGAYEQYF
TRBV12-5	once	TRBJ2-7	.	TGTGCTAGTGGTTTGGCGGAGACAGAGGCCCACGAGCAGTACTTC	CASGLAETEAHEQYF
TRBV19	.	TRBJ1-1	.	TGTGCCAGTAGTATAGACCTGCGCACTGAAGCTTTCTTT	CASSIDLRTEAFF
TRBV15	.	TRBJ2-1	TRBD2	TGTGCCACCAGCAGAGATTACCCGGGACTAGCGGGAGATAGCTCCTACAATGAGCAGTTCTTC	CATSRDYPGLAGDSSYNEQFF
TRBV2	.	TRBJ2-3	TRBD2	TGTGCCAGCAGTCTGGGACTAGCGGGAGTTGGCACAGATACGCAGTATTTT	CASSLGLAGVGTDTQYF
TRBV5-4	.	TRBJ2-3	.	TGTGCCAGCAGCTTGGACACCCTTGCCGCAGATACGCAGTATTTT	CASSLDTLAADTQYF
TRBV2	.	TRBJ1-1	.	TGTGCCAGCAGTGACGAGGCTCTCACTGAAGCTTTCTTT	CASSDEALTEAFF
TRBV30	.	TRBJ1-1	.	TGTGCCTGGAGTGACGACCGGGGAACTGAAGCTTTCTTT	CAWSDDRGTEAFF
TRBV7-2	once	TRBJ2-5	TRBD2	TGTGCCAGCAGCTCCCCGCTGGGACTAGCGCAAGAGACCCAGTACTTC	CASSSPLGLAQETQYF
TRBV6-1	.	TRBJ1-1	.	TGTGCCAGCAGTGATTGGGCCCCCGGAGCTTTCTTT	CASSDWAPGAFF
TRBV5-1	.	TRBJ2-5	TRBD2	TGCGCCAGCAGAAAACACCCCTCACTAGCGGGGGAAGAGACCCAGTACTTC	CASRKHPSLAGEETQYF
TRBV19	.	TRBJ2-3	TRBD1	TGTGCCAGTAGTACACAGACAGGGGGCATGACAGATACGCAGTATTTT	CASSTQTGGMTDTQYF
TRBV5-1	.	TRBJ1-2	.	TGCGCCAGCAGCGCGACAGGAATGGGGGGCTACACCTTC	CASSATGMGGYTF
TRBV2	.	TRBJ1-2	.	TGTGCCAGCGGCGGCACTGACTATGGCTACACCTTC	CASGGTDYGYTF
TRBV11-3	few	TRBJ2-1	.	TGTGCCAGCAGCTTAGGCCCTCTAGCCATTGAGCAGTTCTTC	CASSLGPLAIEQFF
TRBV6-6	.	TRBJ2-1	TRBD2	TGTGCCAGCAGCCTAGCGGGGCTGGGAGCTGAGCAGTTCTTC	CASSLAGLGAEQFF
TRBV27	.	TRBJ1-2	.	TGTGCCAGCAGTGAGAGTGTTGACTATGGCTACACCTTC	CASSESVDYGYTF
TRBV6-5	.	TRBJ2-2	.	TGTGCCAGCAGCCTCCAGGGGGGTCACGCCGGGGAGCTGTTTTTT	CASSLQGGHAGELFF
TRBV2	.	TRBJ1-4	.	TGTGCCAGCAGTGAGGGGAGTTCCTATGAAAAACTGTTTTTT	CASSEGSSYEKLFF
TRBV14	few	TRBJ1-1	.	TGTGCCAGCAGCTTGTGGACAGTCATGAACACTGAAGCTTTCTTT	CASSLWTVMNTEAFF
TRBV5-6	.	TRBJ2-7	TRBD2	TGTGCCAGCAGCTTGGCGCCTAGCGGGGACTACGAGCAGTACTTC	CASSLAPSGDYEQYF
TRBV5-4	.	TRBJ1-2	.	TGTGCCAGCAGCCCCCCTGGCGGTAACTATGGCTACACCTTC	CASSPPGGNYGYTF
TRBV5-1	.	TRBJ1-1	.	TGCGCCAGCAGCTTGGGTGCCCCCGGTGGCACTGAAGCTTTCTTT	CASSLGAPGGTEAFF
TRBV7-3	few	TRBJ1-2	.	TGTGCCAGCAGCCAAAGCGTCGGGGTTAACTATGGCTACACCTTC	CASSQSVGVNYGYTF
TRBV5-3	.	TRBJ2-1	.	TGTGCCAGAAGCGAATACGGGGTACGGCGTGCCAATGAGCAGTTCTTC	CARSEYGVRRANEQFF
TRBV5-1	.	TRBJ2-2	.	TGCGCCAGCAGCTTTAGTACTGACGAGGCCGGGGAGCTGTTTTTT	CASSFSTDEAGELFF
TRBV14	.	TRBJ1-4	.	TGTGCCAGCAGCCAAGATGGGGCCCTCGCCCGGGAAAAACTGTTTTTT	CASSQDGALAREKLFF
TRBV5-6	.	TRBJ2-1	TRBD1	TGTGCCAGCAGCTTTTCGGACAGGGCTATCTACAATGAGCAGTTCTTC	CASSFSDRAIYNEQFF
TRBV9	once	TRBJ2-3	TRBD2	TGTGCCAGCAGCGTAGCTAGCGGGAGGACCCTGAGCACAGATACGCAGTATTTT	CASSVASGRTLSTDTQYF
TRBV9	.	TRBJ2-3	.	TGTGCCAGCAGCGTAAGCGTGCTTGCTGCTAGCACAGATACGCAGTATTTT	CASSVSVLAASTDTQYF